These 14 T cell receptor beta chains share one sample of origin, sequenced in a study of T cells in Graves' hyperthyroidism and ophthalmopathy. Amplification targeted TCR beta CDR3 regions from RNA transcripts. An initial round of RT-PCR targeting the TCR CDR3 relied on the HTBI primer set. TCRdb re-analysed the multiplex PCR reads in MiXCR, keeping a single row per CDR3 protein. The repertoire includes 560,000 or so distinct CDR3 sequences, under 60% of them detected once, and roughly 8.2% sits in the top ten. Sequenced input: peripheral blood or thyroid tissue (not recorded which). These receptors came from a woman aged 18-35 years with Graves' hyperthyroidism.

The rearrangement links TRBV19 to TRBJ2-7, with D unclear. The CDR3 is 14 amino acids. Germline CDR1 reads LNHDA; CDR2 reads SQIVND (reference sequence). Between the trimmed V and J ends, which lost 6 bases and 1 base, there was a span of 13 bases. CDR3 DNA sequence: TGTGCCAGTAGCTATACCTACGATTCCTACGAGCAGTACTTC. It yields the protein CASSYTYDSYEQYF.

In the case of this clonotype: This may be a read error: a much more frequent sequence differs by one nucleotide. This CDR3 reads CSVGGGLAGRAETQYF. CDR3 nucleotides: TGCAGCGTTGGAGGGGGACTAGCGGGAAGGGCAGAGACCCAGTACTTC. The J gene is TRBJ2-5, the V gene TRBV29-1, with 13 bases matching TRBD2. The germline V gene has CDR1 SQVTM and CDR2 ANQGSEA. The CDR3 sequence is 16 residues long. Trimming took 4 bases from V and 4 from J; bases not matched to a gene: 9.

This clonotype was counted at least ten times. The V call is TRBV29-1, the J call TRBJ1-2; possible D gene TRBD1, 5 bases. Deletions cut 0 bases from V and 8 bases from J, with 16 bases between. CDR3 length: 14 residues. Germline values: CDR1 SQVTM, CDR2 ANQGSEA. CDR3 sequence reads: CSVEDRQGTYGYTF. The CDR3 DNA follows: TGCAGCGTTGAAGATCGGCAGGGAACCTACGGCTACACCTTC.

The sample holds a few counts of this clonotype. The J gene is TRBJ1-4, the V gene TRBV7-2; TRBD1 might be the D (5 bases). This CDR3 spans 15 amino acids. Looked up from germline, CDR1 is SGHTA and CDR2 is FQGNSA. V was pared by 5 bases and J by 8 bases, with 18 bases between. CDR3 sequence reads: CASSQGQGGKEKLFF. In DNA form, the CDR3 reads TGTGCCAGCAGCCAAGGCCAGGGAGGGAAAGAAAAACTGTTTTTT.

The CDR3 region is CASSLFEEAQYF. CDR3 nucleotides: TGTGCCAGCAGCTTATTTGAGGAGGCCCAGTACTTC. The chain employs TRBV7-9 and TRBJ2-5; maybe TRBD2 (5 bases). Germline V gene lookup returns CDR1 SEHNR and CDR2 FQNEAQ (reference sequence). The CDR3 extends over 12 amino acids. V was shortened by 2 bases and J by 9 bases, with 10 bases between the two germline ends.

This chain connects TRBV5-1 to TRBJ1-1, with 7 positions matching TRBD1. V lost 4 bases, J lost 4 bases, and 7 bases stayed unmatched. Per germline, CDR1 SGHRS and CDR2 YFSETQ. The CDR3 is made up of 14 amino acids. The CDR3 DNA reads TGCGCCAGCAGCACTACAGGGGCCGGCACTGAAGCTTTCTTT. Translation gives CASSTTGAGTEAFF.

The chain links TRBV11-1 to TRBJ2-7; D gene uncertain. V dropped 5 bases and J dropped 4 bases, with 12 bases sitting between them. This CDR3 is 13 amino acids long. Germline-derived CDR1 and CDR2 are SGHAT and FQDESV (reference sequence). The CDR3, as DNA: TGTGCCAGCAGCAGACTCCCTCTGTACGAGCAGTACTTC. This translates into CASSRLPLYEQYF.

The chain uses TRBV2 and TRBJ1-1; the D is unclear. This CDR3 is built from 11 residues. The germline V gene encodes CDR1 SNHLY and CDR2 FYNNEI. The CDR3 is CARRANTEAFF. The CDR3 DNA reads TGTGCTAGACGGGCGAACACTGAAGCTTTCTTT.

This chain links TRBV7-2 with TRBJ2-7; D unclear. Germline V gene sequence: CDR1 SGHTA, CDR2 FQGNSA. V was shortened by 3 bases and J by 4 bases, with 13 bases between the two germline ends. The CDR3 runs to 14 residues. CDR3 sequence: CASSLRDGVYEQYF. The DNA for the CDR3 is TGTGCCAGCAGCTTGCGAGACGGAGTTTACGAGCAGTACTTC.

This clonotype has only a few counts. The rearrangement joins TRBV7-2 to TRBJ2-5, with 9 bases matching TRBD2. Trimming removed 5 bases from V and 2 bases from J; junction bases left unmatched: 21. Germline V lookup: CDR1 SGHTA, CDR2 FQGNSA. This CDR3 spans 20 amino acids. The CDR3 DNA reads as TGTGCCAGCAGCCCCAGGGGCGGCGCGGGAGGGCAGGTTGGTCAAGAGACCCAGTACTTC. It yields the protein CASSPRGGAGGQVGQETQYF.

The rearrangement joins TRBV7-8 to TRBJ2-5; 9 nucleotides align to TRBD2. Trimming cost V 7 bases and J 3 bases; bases outside gene matches: 6. Per the germline V gene, CDR1 is SGHVS and CDR2 is FQNEAQ. CDR3 length: 14 amino acids. The CDR3 loop is CASTRLAGKETQYF. The DNA for the CDR3 is TGTGCCAGCACCCGGCTAGCGGGGAAAGAGACCCAGTACTTC.

This clonotype was detected a few times. The chain has TRBV9 and TRBJ2-7; no firm D call. The germline V and J ends were trimmed by 0 bases and 4 bases, with 17 bases remaining between them. The CDR3 is 16 residues long. CDR1 and CDR2 (germline): SGDLS, YYNGEE. Written as DNA, the CDR3 is TGTGCCAGCAGCGTAGCTGGGGATAGTTTTTGGTACGAGCAGTACTTC. Protein product: CASSVAGDSFWYEQYF. Variable domain in full (rest from reference TRBV9 and TRBJ2-7): DSGVTQTPKHLITATGQRVTLRCSPRSGDLSVYWYQQSLDQGLQFLIQYYNGEERAKGNILERFSAQQFPDLHSELNLSSLELGDSALYFCASSVAGDSFWYEQYFGPGTRLTVT.

Ten or more counts support this clonotype. This sequence joins TRBV20-1 and TRBJ2-5, with 9 bases aligning to TRBD2. The CDR3 runs to 14 residues. Losses at the gene ends were 2 bases for V and 4 bases for J; bases not matched to a gene: 5. Germline CDR1 DFQATT, CDR2 SNEGSKA (reference sequence). CDR3 sequence reads: CSARLGLALETQYF. DNA of the CDR3: TGCAGTGCTAGACTGGGACTAGCTTTAGAGACCCAGTACTTC.

In its sample, this clonotype was seen a few times. The CDR3 region is CASSAGLSDEQYF. In DNA form, the CDR3 reads TGTGCCAGCAGTGCGGGCCTTAGCGACGAGCAGTACTTC. The V and J genes are TRBV6-1 and TRBJ2-7, with a possible D match to TRBD2 (5 bases). The CDR3 is 13 residues long. Germline V gene data show CDR1 as MNHNS and CDR2 as SASEGT. The V and J ends lost 4 bases and 5 bases respectively, with 12 bases between them.